This T cell receptor (beta chain) was identified in a study of T-cell memory formation after mild COVID-19. Findings and caveats of the study: Confirmation was lacking for SARS-CoV-2 specificity of second-wave clones that peaked on day 37.

Germline CDR1 is MNHEY and CDR2 is SVGEGT. After removal of 6 bases from V and 0 bases from J, the junction contained 8 bases not matched to a gene. The CDR3 extends over 18 amino acids. On this clonotype: Its antigen is not known.

After 5'RACE with constant-segment primers, TCR alpha and TCR beta cDNA libraries carrying sample barcodes and UMIs were obtained. TCRdb itself ran the 5' RACE reads through MiXCR, one entry per CDR3 protein. Of 400,000 to 450,000 distinct CDR3 sequences detected, 15% to 20% appear once; the ten largest clones hold approximately 21%. This rearrangement joins TRBV6-2 or TRBV6-3 to TRBJ2-6; TRBD1 matches 10 bases. The clonotype originates from a man aged 18-30 years who had mild COVID-19 (a few samples of this study predate the infection). Cell type and time point are not known. Material: PBMCs or a T cell subset sorted from them (not recorded which). The CDR3 nucleotides read TGTGCCAGCAGCATTTGGACAGGGGGGTACTCTGGGGCCAACGTCCTGACTTTC. It translates to CASSIWTGGYSGANVLTF.